The sequence of this T cell receptor beta chain was determined in a study of shared clonotypes between healthy human individuals. Whole-study context: The study used three CD4 naive, three CD4 memory, two CD8 naive and one CD8 memory plate per donor. Study-wide findings and caveats: Clonotypes that were shared across a few donors made up roughly 5% of naive CD4 clonotypes. Generation probabilities were higher for clonotypes shared across all four sorted-subset donors than for unshared ones.

Turning to this clone: The antigen is undetermined.

The germline V gene has CDR1 MRHNA and CDR2 SNTAGT. Trimming stripped 4 bases from V and 4 bases from J, with 11 bases between. CDR3 size: 14 residues. Sequencing was performed with immunoSEQ multiplex PCR; in TCRdb, only in-frame clones are kept and a portion is missing. The sample has millions of clones; approximately 94% are singletons. Sequencing input: naive CD4+ T cells sorted from blood. Regarding subset: CD45RA+ positively selected. The sequence derives from a young man in good health. The chain is built from TRBV6-4 and TRBJ2-1; perhaps TRBD1 as D (5 bases). CDR3 sequence (DNA): TGTGCCAGCAGTGTAACAGGCACTTACAATGAGCAGTTCTTC. It yields the protein CASSVTGTYNEQFF.